A single sample is the source of the 31 T cell receptor beta chains below, sequenced in a study of T cell responses to AZD1222 COVID-19 vaccine. Sequencing used immunoSEQ multiplex PCR; TCRdb keeps in-frame clones, though not all of them. The table records under 110,000 clones, around 87% of them present only once. This specimen was peripheral blood, taken 28 days after the second AZD1222 dose. The source of these receptors is an adult who received the AZD1222 COVID-19 vaccine.

The gene calls are TRBV5-4 and TRBJ2-3; 10 bases fit TRBD2. Germline CDR1 reads SGHNT; CDR2 reads YYREEE (reference sequence). The CDR3 is made up of 18 amino acids. V lost 2 bases and J lost 1; bases outside the gene matches: 10. The DNA of the CDR3 is TGTGCCAGCAGCTTCGGGGATTCTAGCGGGAGTGGCACAGATACGCAGTATTTT. This codes for CASSFGDSSGSGTDTQYF.

In its sample, this clone was seen once. The chain joins TRBV12-3 or TRBV12-4 to TRBJ1-2, with TRBD1 as a possible D gene (5 bases). This CDR3 has 11 residues. V gave up 9 bases and J gave up 8 bases, with 13 bases separating them. CDR3 in DNA: TGTGCCAGTTTGGGGCAGAAGGGCTACACCTTC. Its translation is CASLGQKGYTF.

V and J are TRBV24-1 and TRBJ2-2; 8 bases are a match to TRBD1. The CDR3 totals 14 residues. Germline V lookup: CDR1 KGHDR, CDR2 SFDVKD. The trim removed 7 bases at V and 5 bases at J, leaving 5 bases unmatched. The CDR3 DNA is TGTGCCACCAGCTCGACAGGGGAAACCGGGGAGCTGTTTTTT. This gives the protein CATSSTGETGELFF.

The chain uses TRBV19 and TRBJ2-7; D possibly corresponds to TRBD1 (5 bases). The germline CDR1 and CDR2 sequences are LNHDA and SQIVND (reference sequence). This CDR3 spans 15 amino acids. V shed 6 bases and J shed 0 bases, with 15 bases lying between them. The CDR3 DNA reads as TGTGCCAGTAGGGGGCCGGGCCCCAGCTCCTACGAGCAGTACTTC. Amino acid sequence: CASRGPGPSSYEQYF.

The rearrangement joins TRBV30 to TRBJ2-1, with 9 bases matching TRBD2. CDR1 and CDR2 (germline): GTSNPN, SVGIG (reference sequence). The CDR3 extends over 15 amino acids. The J segment lost 9 bases and the V segment lost 0 bases, leaving 9 bases of the junction unmatched. The CDR3: CAWSVLAGGPSEQFF. As DNA, the CDR3 is TGTGCCTGGAGTGTACTTGCGGGAGGGCCAAGTGAGCAGTTCTTC.

The chain employs TRBV5-1 and TRBJ1-2; 10 bases match TRBD1. V lost 3 bases to trimming and J lost 7 bases; unmatched junction nucleotides: 9. The CDR3 length is 15 residues. Germline values: CDR1 SGHRS, CDR2 YFSETQ. CDR3 amino acids: CASSWGDRGISGYTF. CDR3 in DNA: TGCGCCAGCAGCTGGGGGGACAGGGGAATCTCTGGCTACACCTTC.

The chain recombines TRBV6-6 with TRBJ1-1, with 9 bases that match TRBD1. CDR1 and CDR2 (germline): MNHNY, SVGAGI (reference sequence). The CDR3 has 15 amino acids. The V gene end was trimmed by 6 bases and the J gene end by 1 base; junction bases not matched to a gene: 6. CDR3 nucleotide sequence: TGTGCCAGCAGAAGAATGGACAGGGGGAACACTGAAGCTTTCTTT. The encoded protein is CASRRMDRGNTEAFF.

This clone has a single count. The chain couples TRBV7-8 to TRBJ2-3; weak D call: TRBD2 (7 bases). Germline V gene sequence: CDR1 SGHVS, CDR2 FQNEAQ. This CDR3 contains 13 residues. Trimming shortened V by 5 bases and J by 4 bases, and 10 bases separated the two germline ends. CDR3 in DNA: TGTGCCAGCAGCATGGGGGGGCCAGATACGCAGTATTTT. Amino acid sequence: CASSMGGPDTQYF.

The V gene is TRBV6-1, the J gene TRBJ1-4, with D unresolved. Per the germline V gene, CDR1 is MNHNS and CDR2 is SASEGT. The CDR3 spans 14 residues. Trimming pared 3 bases from V and 7 bases from J, leaving 12 bases between. DNA for the CDR3: TGTGCCAGCAGTGATACCATTGGGATTGAAAAACTGTTTTTT. Its translation: CASSDTIGIEKLFF.

This chain uses TRBV5-1 with TRBJ2-3, with 7 bases fitting TRBD2. Per the germline V gene, CDR1 is SGHRS and CDR2 is YFSETQ. This CDR3 has 17 residues. The junction had 10 bases not matched to a gene; V was cut back by 1 base and J by 2 bases. This CDR3 reads CASSLPRGGGTTDTQYF. The DNA for the CDR3 is TGCGCCAGCAGCTTGCCCAGAGGCGGGGGAACCACAGATACGCAGTATTTT. The variable domain in full, completed from reference TRBV5-1 and TRBJ2-3, reads KAGVTQTPRYLIKTRGQQVTLSCSPISGHRSVSWYQQTPGQGLQFLFEYFSETQRNKGNFPGRFSGRQFSNSRSEMNVSTLELGDSALYLCASSLPRGGGTTDTQYFGPGTRLTVL.

The chain employs TRBV7-9 and TRBJ1-3; 9 nucleotides agree with TRBD1. The CDR3 has 15 amino acids. Germline V gene data show CDR1 as SEHNR and CDR2 as FQNEAQ (reference sequence). V was clipped by 7 bases and J by 4 bases; unmatched bases: 8. The CDR3 sequence is CASTATGGSGNTIYF. The CDR3 coding sequence is TGTGCCAGCACTGCTACAGGGGGCTCGGGAAACACCATATATTTT.

This chain joins TRBV30 and TRBJ1-2; possibly TRBD1 for D (5 bases). There are 12 residues in the CDR3. Germline V lookup: CDR1 GTSNPN, CDR2 SVGIG (reference sequence). The DNA of the CDR3 is TGTGGGGGTCGCGGCAGGGTCTATGGCTACACCTTC. Protein: CGGRGRVYGYTF.

Here the CDR3 reads CAISESQGGQPQHF. CDR3 in DNA: TGTGCCATCAGTGAGTCACAGGGAGGTCAGCCCCAGCATTTT. The chain is built from TRBV10-3 and TRBJ1-5, with D maybe TRBD1 (6 bases). The CDR3 covers 14 residues. Between the trimmed V and J ends, which lost 0 bases and 6 bases, there was a span of 9 bases. The germline V gene has CDR1 ENHRY and CDR2 SYGVKD.

The chain employs TRBV6-2 or TRBV6-3 and TRBJ2-2, with TRBD1 matching 8 bases. J was trimmed by 4 bases and V by 2 bases; bases with no gene match: 3. Germline V CDR1 and CDR2: MNHEY, SVGEGT. This CDR3 comprises 15 residues. CDR3 nucleotides: TGTGCCAGCAGTTACCAGGGGGCGGTCACCGGGGAGCTGTTTTTT. Its translation is CASSYQGAVTGELFF.

The chain employs TRBV19 and TRBJ1-2; D gene uncertain. With 6 bases removed from V and 7 bases from J, the gap between germline ends came to 12 bases. CDR3 length: 12 amino acids. Per germline, CDR1 LNHDA and CDR2 SQIVND (reference sequence). The CDR3 loop is CASRLGVRGYTF. The CDR3 DNA reads as TGTGCCAGTAGGTTGGGTGTACGTGGCTACACCTTC.

The J gene is TRBJ2-7, the V gene TRBV6-2 or TRBV6-3, with 9 bases identical to TRBD1. There are 15 residues in the CDR3. Germline V gives CDR1 MNHEY, CDR2 SVGEGT. Germline trimming cut 7 bases from V and 2 bases from J; bases unmatched to any gene: 9. CDR3 DNA sequence: TGTGCCAGCACCCCCTTCGGGACAGGGCCCTACGAGCAGTACTTC. Residues: CASTPFGTGPYEQYF.

The rearrangement joins TRBV25-1 to TRBJ2-5, with 8 bases matching TRBD1. In germline, CDR1 is MGHDK, CDR2 SYGVNS. V lost 5 bases, J lost 2 bases, and 7 bases stayed unmatched. The CDR3 consists of 15 residues. Written as DNA, the CDR3 is TGTGCCAGCAGTCCGACAGGGGCTGCTCAAGAGACCCAGTACTTC. Encoded protein: CASSPTGAAQETQYF.

The chain carries TRBV5-1 and TRBJ2-7, with 9 bases that match TRBD2. Germline CDR1 reads SGHRS; CDR2 reads YFSETQ. The CDR3 is 16 amino acids. J was trimmed by 1 base and V by 0 bases; bases with no gene match: 5. In nucleotides, the CDR3 is TGCGCCAGCAGCTTGGTCCTAGCGGGACCGTCCTACGAGCAGTACTTC. This translates into CASSLVLAGPSYEQYF.

This clone was recorded once. The chain employs TRBV5-6 and TRBJ1-1, with a possible D match to TRBD1 (6 bases). This CDR3 has 13 residues. Trimming cost V 10 bases and J 3 bases, with 16 bases left between them. Per the germline V gene, CDR1 is SGHDT and CDR2 is YYEEEE. In DNA, the CDR3 is TGTGCCGCAGGTCCCGGGGGGCACACTGAAGCTTTCTTT. This encodes CAAGPGGHTEAFF. The whole variable domain, filled in from reference TRBV5-6 and TRBJ1-1, reads DAGVTQSPTHLIKTRGQQVTLRCSPKSGHDTVSWYQQALGQGPQFIFQYYEEEERQRGNFPDRFSGHQFPNYSSELNVNALLLGDSALYLCAAGPGGHTEAFFGQGTRLTVV.

This sequence joins TRBV29-1 and TRBJ1-2; a possible D gene is TRBD1 (5 bases). This CDR3 has 12 amino acids. CDR1 is SQVTM, CDR2 ANQGSEA, per germline. Trimming removed 7 bases from V and 5 bases from J, with 14 bases in between. CDR3 protein: CSAQTEVYGYTF. The CDR3 DNA reads as TGCAGCGCCCAGACAGAAGTATATGGCTACACCTTC.

CDR3 protein: CASSLAGGASTDTQYF. The CDR3 DNA follows: TGTGCCAGCAGTTTAGCGGGAGGTGCTAGCACAGATACGCAGTATTTT. The chain couples TRBV28 to TRBJ2-3, with 8 bases aligning to TRBD2. Germline V gene lookup returns CDR1 MDHEN and CDR2 SYDVKM. This CDR3 has 16 amino acids. Trimming cost V 2 bases and J 0 bases; bases outside gene matches: 4.

The chain employs TRBV6-6 and TRBJ1-5; 9 positions agree with TRBD1. Germline assignment: CDR1 MNHNY and CDR2 SVGAGI (reference sequence). Trimming removed 2 bases from V and 5 bases from J; junction bases left unmatched: 7. CDR3 size: 16 residues. The CDR3 loop is CASSYPGTGSHQPQHF. The DNA of the CDR3 is TGTGCCAGCAGTTACCCCGGGACAGGGTCGCATCAGCCCCAGCATTTT.

The rearrangement joins TRBV20-1 to TRBJ2-1, with 9 bases identical to TRBD2. V shed 3 bases and J 4 bases; nucleotides not matched to a gene: 4. The length of the CDR3 is 14 residues. Germline assignment: CDR1 DFQATT and CDR2 SNEGSKA (reference sequence). CDR3: CSASGLAGYNEQFF. Here the CDR3 DNA reads TGCAGTGCTAGTGGTCTAGCGGGGTACAATGAGCAGTTCTTC.

The chain uses TRBV11-2 and TRBJ2-1; D gene ambiguous. Trimming took off 2 bases at V and 6 bases at J, with 14 bases between the two ends. CDR3 length: 15 residues. Germline CDR1 is SGHAT and CDR2 is FQNNGV. The CDR3 DNA sequence: TGTGCCAGCAGCTTAAAAAGACAAGGGCTCAATGAGCAGTTCTTC. This codes for CASSLKRQGLNEQFF.

The chain is built from TRBV7-8 and TRBJ2-5; D call uncertain. Per the germline V gene, CDR1 is SGHVS and CDR2 is FQNEAQ. The germline V and J ends were trimmed by 1 base and 5 bases, with 11 bases remaining between them. The length of the CDR3 is 14 residues. CDR3 nucleotide sequence: TGTGCCAGCAGCTTAGTTGGCTCCGGGGAGACCCAGTACTTC. Its translation: CASSLVGSGETQYF. The whole variable domain, filled in from reference TRBV7-8 and TRBJ2-5, reads GAGVSQSPRYKVAKRGQDVALRCDPISGHVSLFWYQQALGQGPEFLTYFQNEAQLDKSGLPSDRFFAERPEGSVSTLKIQRTQQEDSAVYLCASSLVGSGETQYFGPGTRLLVL.

The rearrangement links TRBV7-9 to TRBJ1-2, with a tentative D call TRBD1 (5 bases). Trimming took 2 bases from V and 8 from J, leaving 12 bases between them. The CDR3 contains 13 residues. Germline V lookup: CDR1 SEHNR, CDR2 FQNEAQ (reference sequence). The DNA for the CDR3 is TGTGCCAGCAGCTTACTGGGAGGGGAAGGCTACACCTTC. This gives the protein CASSLLGGEGYTF. The entire variable domain, with the rest obtained from reference TRBV7-9 and TRBJ1-2, is as follows: DTGVSQNPRHKITKRGQNVTFRCDPISEHNRLYWYRQTLGQGPEFLTYFQNEAQLEKSRLLSDRFSAERPKGSFSTLEIQRTEQGDSAMYLCASSLLGGEGYTFGSGTRLTVV.

The V and J genes are TRBV27 and TRBJ1-2; D possibly corresponds to TRBD1 (6 bases). This CDR3 has 14 residues. The V gene's germline CDR1 is MNHEY and CDR2 SMNVEV (reference sequence). With 4 bases removed from V and 5 bases from J, the gap between germline ends came to 14 bases. In DNA form, the CDR3 reads TGTGCCAGCAGTTCCCCGGGGGGGGCTTATGGCTACACCTTC. Translating it yields CASSSPGGAYGYTF.

There are a few counts of this clone. This chain connects TRBV29-1 to TRBJ2-1, with TRBD1 matching 7 bases. Trimming cost V 7 bases and J 4 bases; bases outside gene matches: 4. The germline V gene encodes CDR1 SQVTM and CDR2 ANQGSEA. The CDR3 spans 12 residues. CDR3 nucleotides: TGCAGCGCCGGGGACAGATACAATGAGCAGTTCTTC. This translates into CSAGDRYNEQFF.

This clone was observed a single time. The chain recombines TRBV3-1 (or the pseudogene TRBV3-2) with TRBJ1-1; tentatively, D is TRBD1 (5 bases). The CDR3 covers 15 residues. In germline, CDR1 is LGHDT, CDR2 YNNKEL (reference sequence). V gave up 4 bases and J gave up 3 bases, with 15 bases separating them. The CDR3 loop reads CASSRQPGGDTEAFF. The CDR3 nucleotides read TGTGCCAGCAGCCGGCAACCCGGGGGGGACACTGAAGCTTTCTTT.

The chain employs TRBV24-1 and TRBJ2-1; D is undetermined. Germline loops: CDR1 KGHDR, CDR2 SFDVKD. V was pared by 1 base and J by 5 bases, with 5 bases between. CDR3 length: 13 amino acids. This CDR3 is CATSDFLHNEQFF. Written as DNA, the CDR3 is TGTGCCACCAGTGATTTCCTCCACAATGAGCAGTTCTTC.

This chain connects TRBV5-5 to TRBJ1-2, with TRBD1 identical over 8 bases. Germline lookup yields CDR1 SGHKS and CDR2 YYEKEE (reference sequence). J lost 3 bases, V lost 5 bases, and 9 bases had no gene match. The CDR3 is made up of 15 amino acids. The CDR3 nucleotides are TGTGCCAGCAGACCGCGGACAGGGTCCGACTATGGCTACACCTTC. Its translation is CASRPRTGSDYGYTF.